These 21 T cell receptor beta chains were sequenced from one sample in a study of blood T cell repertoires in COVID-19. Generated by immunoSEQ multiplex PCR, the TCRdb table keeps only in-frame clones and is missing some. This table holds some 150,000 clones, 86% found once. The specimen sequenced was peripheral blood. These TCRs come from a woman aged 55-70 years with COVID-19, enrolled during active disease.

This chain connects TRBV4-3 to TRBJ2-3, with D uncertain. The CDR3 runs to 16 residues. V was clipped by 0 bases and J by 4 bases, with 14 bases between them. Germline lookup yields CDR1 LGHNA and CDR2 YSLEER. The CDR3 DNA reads TGCGCCAGCAGCCAAGATCGCCTAGAGTATGCAGATACGCAGTATTTT. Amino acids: CASSQDRLEYADTQYF.

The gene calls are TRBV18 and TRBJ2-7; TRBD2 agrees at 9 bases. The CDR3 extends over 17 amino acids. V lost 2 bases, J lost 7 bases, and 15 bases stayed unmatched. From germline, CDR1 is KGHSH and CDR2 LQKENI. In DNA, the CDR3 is TGTGCCAGCTCACCAGTCCAAGCGGGAGGAGGCACGAGGGAGCAGTACTTC. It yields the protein CASSPVQAGGGTREQYF.

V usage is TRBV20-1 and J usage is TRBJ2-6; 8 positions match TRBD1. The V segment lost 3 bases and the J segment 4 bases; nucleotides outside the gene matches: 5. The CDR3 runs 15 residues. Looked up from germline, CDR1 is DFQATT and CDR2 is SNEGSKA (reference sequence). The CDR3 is CSASDRGTGANVLTF. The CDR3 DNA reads TGCAGTGCTAGTGACAGGGGTACCGGGGCCAACGTCCTGACTTTC.

CDR3 in amino acids: CASSLVGGLNYEQYF. The CDR3 DNA is TGTGCCAGCAGCTTAGTTGGAGGGCTAAACTACGAGCAGTACTTC. This rearrangement joins TRBV7-2 to TRBJ2-7; perhaps TRBD2 as D (6 bases). Germline assignment: CDR1 SGHTA and CDR2 FQGNSA. CDR3 length equals 15 residues. The V gene lost 1 base and the J gene lost 3 bases, with 13 bases spanning the gap.

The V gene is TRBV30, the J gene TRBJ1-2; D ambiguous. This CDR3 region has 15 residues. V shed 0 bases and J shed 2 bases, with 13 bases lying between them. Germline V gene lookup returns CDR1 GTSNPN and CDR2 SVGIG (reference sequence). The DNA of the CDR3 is TGTGCCTGGAGTGTAACGGGGTTAGGGAACTATGGCTACACCTTC. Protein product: CAWSVTGLGNYGYTF.

The DNA for the CDR3 is TGTGCCAGTAGTATCCCTTTCTGGCAGGGAAATCAGCCCCAGCATTTT. Amino acid sequence: CASSIPFWQGNQPQHF. The V gene is TRBV19, the J gene TRBJ1-5, with D perhaps TRBD1 (5 bases). The CDR3 is made up of 16 amino acids. CDR1 LNHDA and CDR2 SQIVND come from the germline V gene (reference sequence). V was pared by 3 bases and J by 4 bases, with 16 bases between.

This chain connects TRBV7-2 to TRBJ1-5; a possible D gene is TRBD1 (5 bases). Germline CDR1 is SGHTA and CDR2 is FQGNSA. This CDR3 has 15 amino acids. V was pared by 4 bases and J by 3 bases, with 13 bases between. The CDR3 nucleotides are TGTGCCAGCAGCTGGGGAAGGGGACTCAATCAGCCCCAGCATTTT. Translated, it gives CASSWGRGLNQPQHF.

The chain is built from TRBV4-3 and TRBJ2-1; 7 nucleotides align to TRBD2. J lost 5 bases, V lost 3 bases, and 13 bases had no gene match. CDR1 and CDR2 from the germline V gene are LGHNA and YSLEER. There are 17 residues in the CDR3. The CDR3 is CASSHETGTNLNNEQFF. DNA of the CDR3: TGCGCCAGCAGCCACGAAACCGGGACTAACTTAAACAATGAGCAGTTCTTC.

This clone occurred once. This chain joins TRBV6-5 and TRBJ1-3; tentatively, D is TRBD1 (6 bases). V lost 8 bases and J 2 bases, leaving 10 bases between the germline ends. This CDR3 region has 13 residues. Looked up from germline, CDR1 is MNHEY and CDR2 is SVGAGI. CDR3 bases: TGTGCCAGCGGGGACACTACTGGAAACACCATATATTTT. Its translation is CASGDTTGNTIYF.

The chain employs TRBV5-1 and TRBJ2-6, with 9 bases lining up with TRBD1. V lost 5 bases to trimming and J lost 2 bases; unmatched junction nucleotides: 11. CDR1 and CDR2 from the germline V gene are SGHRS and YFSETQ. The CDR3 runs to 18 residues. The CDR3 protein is CASSRPGQGGAGANVLTF. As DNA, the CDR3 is TGCGCCAGCAGTAGGCCGGGACAGGGCGGGGCTGGGGCCAACGTCCTGACTTTC.

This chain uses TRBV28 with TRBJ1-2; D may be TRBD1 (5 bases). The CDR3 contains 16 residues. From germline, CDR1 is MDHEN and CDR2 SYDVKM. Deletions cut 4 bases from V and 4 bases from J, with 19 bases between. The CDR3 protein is CASSSQNGGGGYGYTF. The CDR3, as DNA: TGTGCCAGCAGTTCCCAAAACGGCGGGGGAGGCTATGGCTACACCTTC.

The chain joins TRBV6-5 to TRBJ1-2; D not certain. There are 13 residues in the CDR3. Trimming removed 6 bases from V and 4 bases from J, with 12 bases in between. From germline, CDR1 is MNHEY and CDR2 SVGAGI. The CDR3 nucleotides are TGTGCCAGCAGGGATACAGCCACCTATGGCTACACCTTC. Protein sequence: CASRDTATYGYTF.

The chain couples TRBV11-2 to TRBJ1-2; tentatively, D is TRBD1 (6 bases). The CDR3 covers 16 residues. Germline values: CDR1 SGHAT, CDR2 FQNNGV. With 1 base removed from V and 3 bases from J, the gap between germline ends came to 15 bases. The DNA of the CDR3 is TGTGCCAGCAGCTTAGCACTCCGACAGGCCTACTATGGCTACACCTTC. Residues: CASSLALRQAYYGYTF.

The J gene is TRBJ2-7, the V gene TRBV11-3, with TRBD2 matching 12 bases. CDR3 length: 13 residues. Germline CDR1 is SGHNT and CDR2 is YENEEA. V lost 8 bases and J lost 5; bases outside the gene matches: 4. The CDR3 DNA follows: TGTGCCAGCCGGCTAGCGGGAGGGAACGAGCAGTACTTC. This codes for CASRLAGGNEQYF.

The CDR3 nucleotides are TGCGCCAGCAGCCACCGGAGCGGGAGGGCCGACGTCAAAAACATTCAGTACTTC. It translates to CASSHRSGRADVKNIQYF. This chain connects TRBV4-1 to TRBJ2-4, with 10 bases matching TRBD2. The CDR3 sequence is 18 residues long. V dropped 3 bases and J dropped 3; count of bases not matched to a gene: 11. Germline loops: CDR1 MGHRA, CDR2 YSYEKL.

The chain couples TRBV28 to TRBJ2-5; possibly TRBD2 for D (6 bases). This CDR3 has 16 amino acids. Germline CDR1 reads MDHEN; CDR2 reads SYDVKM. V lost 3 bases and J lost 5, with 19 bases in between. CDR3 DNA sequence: TGTGCCAGCAGTTTCACCACAGGACTAATGGGGGAGACCCAGTACTTC. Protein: CASSFTTGLMGETQYF.

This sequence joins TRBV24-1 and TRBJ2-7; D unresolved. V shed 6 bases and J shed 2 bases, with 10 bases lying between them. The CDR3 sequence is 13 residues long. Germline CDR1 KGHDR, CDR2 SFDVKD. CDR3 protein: CATSSRLAYEQYF. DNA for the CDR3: TGTGCCACCAGTTCCAGGTTAGCCTACGAGCAGTACTTC.

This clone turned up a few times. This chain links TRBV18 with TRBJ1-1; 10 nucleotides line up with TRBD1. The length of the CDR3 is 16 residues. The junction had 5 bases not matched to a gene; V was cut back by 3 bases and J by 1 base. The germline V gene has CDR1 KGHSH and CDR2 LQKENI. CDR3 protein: CASSPRDRGSNTEAFF. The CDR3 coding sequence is TGTGCCAGCTCACCTAGGGACAGGGGTTCGAACACTGAAGCTTTCTTT.

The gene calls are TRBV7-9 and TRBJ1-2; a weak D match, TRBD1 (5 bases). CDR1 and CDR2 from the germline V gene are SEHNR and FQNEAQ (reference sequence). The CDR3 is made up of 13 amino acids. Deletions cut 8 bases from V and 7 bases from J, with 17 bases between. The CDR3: CASGAGLVSGYTF. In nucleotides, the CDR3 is TGTGCCAGCGGGGCTGGTTTGGTGAGTGGCTACACCTTC.

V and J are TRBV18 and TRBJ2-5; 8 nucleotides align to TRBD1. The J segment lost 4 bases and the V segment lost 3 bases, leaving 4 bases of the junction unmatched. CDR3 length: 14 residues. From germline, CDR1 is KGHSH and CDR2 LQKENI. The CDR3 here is CASSPQDRVETQYF. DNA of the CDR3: TGTGCCAGCTCACCCCAGGACAGGGTAGAGACCCAGTACTTC.

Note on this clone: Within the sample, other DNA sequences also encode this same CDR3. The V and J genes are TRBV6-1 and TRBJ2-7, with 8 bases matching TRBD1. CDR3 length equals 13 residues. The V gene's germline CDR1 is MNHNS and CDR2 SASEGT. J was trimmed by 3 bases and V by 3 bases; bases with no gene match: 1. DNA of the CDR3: TGTGCCAGCAGTGAGGGACAGGTCTACGAGCAGTACTTC. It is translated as CASSEGQVYEQYF.